What follows are 7 T cell receptor beta chains derived from one specimen sequenced in a study of T cell responses to AZD1222 COVID-19 vaccine. Data came from immunoSEQ multiplex PCR; TCRdb stores just in-frame clones and leaves some out. Of about 93,000 clones listed, 86% are singletons. Sequences were derived from peripheral blood, sampled on day 0 of AZD1222 vaccination. The receptor source for this set is an adult in good health.

The V call is TRBV6-5, the J call TRBJ2-6, with D maybe TRBD2 (6 bases). V gave up 8 bases and J gave up 1 base, with 6 bases separating them. The CDR3 consists of 13 residues. CDR1 is MNHEY, CDR2 SVGAGI, per germline. In DNA, the CDR3 is TGTGCCAGCGGGGGGTCTGGGGCCAACGTCCTGACTTTC. Its protein product is CASGGSGANVLTF.

The chain has TRBV5-4 and TRBJ1-4; D is perhaps TRBD1 (6 bases). Germline lookup yields CDR1 SGHNT and CDR2 YYREEE (reference sequence). Trimming shortened V by 3 bases and J by 3 bases, and 15 bases separated the two germline ends. The CDR3 spans 16 residues. In DNA form, the CDR3 reads TGTGCCAGCAGCTACATGGGAGGGGGACCTAATGAAAAACTGTTTTTT. This gives the protein CASSYMGGGPNEKLFF.

This rearrangement joins TRBV6-6 to TRBJ1-2; D not resolved. Germline V gives CDR1 MNHNY, CDR2 SVGAGI (reference sequence). Trimming left V 5 bases short and J 3 bases short, with 13 bases between. The CDR3 totals 14 residues. CDR3 bases: TGTGCCAGCAGTGTAAGGGTTCCGGACTATGGCTACACCTTC. Its translation is CASSVRVPDYGYTF.

V usage is TRBV3-1 (or the pseudogene TRBV3-2) and J usage is TRBJ2-1; 12 positions agree with TRBD2. The CDR3 runs 16 residues. Germline lookup yields CDR1 LGHDT and CDR2 YNNKEL (reference sequence). With 4 bases clipped from V and 4 bases from J, the junction kept 5 bases outside the gene matches. CDR3 nucleotides: TGTGCCAGCAGCCGAATACTAGCGGGGGGTTACAATGAGCAGTTCTTC. Its translation: CASSRILAGGYNEQFF.

The genes are TRBV11-1 and TRBJ1-1; no clear D gene. V lost 5 bases to trimming and J lost 1 base, with 14 bases between them. Germline CDR1 reads SGHAT; CDR2 reads FQDESV (reference sequence). This CDR3 is 15 amino acids long. Here the CDR3 reads CASSDPRTGNTEAFF. In DNA form, the CDR3 reads TGTGCCAGCAGCGACCCTAGGACGGGGAACACTGAAGCTTTCTTT.

The chain carries TRBV6-5 and TRBJ2-7; TRBD2 might be the D (5 bases). Germline CDR1 reads MNHEY; CDR2 reads SVGAGI. V was trimmed by 6 bases and J by 5 bases, leaving 8 bases between them. The CDR3 spans 11 residues. The CDR3 region is CASRRVDEQYF. The CDR3 bases are TGTGCCAGCAGGCGGGTCGACGAGCAGTACTTC.

The chain joins TRBV7-9 to TRBJ2-3; 11 bases are a match to TRBD2. Losses at the gene ends were 2 bases for V and 5 bases for J; bases not matched to a gene: 3. CDR3 length: 15 residues. Germline-derived CDR1 and CDR2 are SEHNR and FQNEAQ (reference sequence). CDR3 region: CASSLPGTSGDTQYF. The CDR3, as DNA: TGTGCCAGCAGCTTACCCGGGACTAGCGGAGATACGCAGTATTTT.